This is a list of T cell receptor beta chains from one sample in a study of shared T cell receptors in the human thymus. Profiled with immunoSEQ multiplex PCR; TCRdb holds only in-frame clones, not every one. The sample shows about 660,000 clones, roughly 90% of them seen only once. These data were also reused for a study on human thymus T cells.

Sequenced: thymocytes. These TCRs come from a boy in the first two years of life with a congenital heart defect. Both conserved end residues are part of each CDR3. Each record gives: clone size, J gene, D gene, V gene, CDR3 DNA, CDR3 protein. A D gene is named only where the DNA matches it firmly. Expanded clones get a size class; other rows say once, few or many, or leave the size out.

-,TRBJ2-3,-,TRBV29-1,TGCACGGTCAGGGGCGGTTCGACAGATACGCAGTATTTT,CTVRGGSTDTQYF
-,TRBJ1-5,-,TRBV19,TGTGCCAGTAGTATATCCAGGGTCGATCAGCCCCAGCATTTT,CASSISRVDQPQHF
-,TRBJ2-4,TRBD1,TRBV4-2,TGTGCCAGCAGCCAAGATGGGATTTGGGGAACAGGGGACCTTCTAGCCAAAAACATTCAGTACTTC,CASSQDGIWGTGDLLAKNIQYF
-,TRBJ1-2,TRBD1,TRBV19,TGTGCCAGTAGAACAGGGGGGTATGGCTACACCTTC,CASRTGGYGYTF
-,TRBJ2-2,-,TRBV15,TGTGCCACCAGCATGCAGGGGAACACCGGGGAGCTGTTTTTT,CATSMQGNTGELFF
-,TRBJ2-7,-,TRBV28,TGTGCCAGCAGCCCCGGGCCCGGACTTTCGGTCCACGAGCAGTACTTC,CASSPGPGLSVHEQYF
-,TRBJ2-2,TRBD2,TRBV4-1,TGCGCCAGCAGCCAAGTCCGAGGACTAGCGGGAAACACCGGGGAGCTGTTTTTT,CASSQVRGLAGNTGELFF
-,TRBJ2-3,TRBD1,TRBV30,TGTGCCTGGAGACGAGCCGGGACAGAGTTCACAGATACGCAGTATTTT,CAWRRAGTEFTDTQYF
-,TRBJ2-7,TRBD2,TRBV2,TGTGCCAGCAGTGGCCTTAGACTAGCACCTCCTCTAGAGGGGCAGTACTTC,CASSGLRLAPPLEGQYF
-,TRBJ2-1,-,TRBV7-8,TGTGCCAGCAGCTTTCCTAGCGAGGGGACGAATGAGCAGTTCTTC,CASSFPSEGTNEQFF
-,TRBJ2-2,TRBD2,TRBV6-1,TGTGCCAGCAGTGAATGGGTTAGCGGGGAGACTTACACCGGGGAGCTGTTTTTT,CASSEWVSGETYTGELFF
-,TRBJ2-6,-,TRBV30,TGTGCCTGGAGTGTAAATGAGCAGGGGATCGACTCTGGGGCCAACGTCCTGACTTTC,CAWSVNEQGIDSGANVLTF
-,TRBJ1-5,-,TRBV19,TGTGCCAGTAGCGTTAAGGGGCACAACAATCAGCCCCAGCATTTT,CASSVKGHNNQPQHF
-,TRBJ2-5,TRBD2,TRBV14,TGTGCCAGCAGTCCGGGAGCGGGAGGGCCGACCTTAGGGGTAGAGACCCAGTACTTC,CASSPGAGGPTLGVETQYF
few,TRBJ2-3,-,TRBV5-1,TGCGCCAGCAGCTGCACCACAGGGCCAAGCGCAGATACGCAGTATTTT,CASSCTTGPSADTQYF
-,TRBJ2-1,TRBD2,TRBV4-3,TGCGCCAGCAGCCACCGCCCCACTAGCGGGACCTACAATGAGCAGTTCTTC,CASSHRPTSGTYNEQFF
-,TRBJ2-7,-,TRBV5-4,TGTGCCAGCAGCTTGGCGGGCGGGGGCGGCTCCTACGAGCAGTACTTC,CASSLAGGGGSYEQYF
-,TRBJ1-1,-,TRBV11-3,TGTGCCAGCAGGGGCCGTACCCCTGAAGCTTTCTTT,CASRGRTPEAFF
-,TRBJ2-7,TRBD2,TRBV27,TGTGCCAGCAGTTCCCGGACTAGCACCTACGAGCAGTACTTC,CASSSRTSTYEQYF
-,TRBJ2-7,TRBD2,TRBV27,TGTGCCAGCAGTAGAGGCAGGCTGGGGGGGGAGCAGTACTTC,CASSRGRLGGEQYF
-,TRBJ1-5,-,TRBV30,TGTGCCTGGAGTGTGGGAAGGCGGGGGCTTCAGCCCCAGCATTTT,CAWSVGRRGLQPQHF
-,TRBJ2-1,TRBD2,TRBV5-4,TGTGCCAGCAGCTCTCGAATACCCCGCGGGAGGGCGGGTTACAATGAGCAGTTCTTC,CASSSRIPRGRAGYNEQFF